This T cell receptor beta chain was profiled in a study of OX40 agonist ivuxolimab in advanced cancers. Study background: Three patients, one with hepatocellular carcinoma and two with cutaneous melanoma, responded partially. Overall study results and limits: There were, on average, more expanded clones in CD8+ T cells than in CD4+. The expanded peripheral T cells' antigen specificity was not determined.

The CDR3 sequence is 18 residues long. The junction had 17 bases not matched to a gene; V was cut back by 2 bases and J by 7 bases. In germline, CDR1 is SNHLY, CDR2 FYNNEI. A note on this clone: Its specificity is not known.

Some clones are missing from TCRdb's copy, which holds only in-frame ones; the method was immunoSEQ multiplex PCR. Of some 70,000 clones listed, 70% to 90% were seen once; the top ten hold over 2.5%. The source of this sequence is an adult with an advanced solid tumor such as melanoma, head and neck, liver or kidney cancer. Here the sequenced sample was CD4+ or CD8+ T cells sorted from blood, taken in a trial of the OX40 agonist ivuxolimab. The chain recombines TRBV2 with TRBJ1-5; 7 positions match TRBD1. The CDR3 DNA reads as TGTGCCAGCAGTGAACTATCTCAGGGGGTACAGGGCGGACAGCCCCAGCATTTT. Translation: CASSELSQGVQGGQPQHF.